This T cell receptor beta chain was found in a study of T cells in Graves' hyperthyroidism and ophthalmopathy (dated by TCRdb to the late 2010s). At the level of the whole study: Peripheral blood samples were taken at the time of initial diagnosis, prior to any treatment. According to the paper, TCR Vbeta CDR3 sequencing was carried out on 135 peripheral blood samples, which came from approximately 43 ophthalmopathy, 80 or so hyperthyroidism and roughly 17 progressor patients. A discovery cohort of roughly 100 patients, 43 with Graves' ophthalmopathy and 57 with stable Graves' hyperthyroidism, was used to find distinguishing TCR V-J signatures. Prospective prediction of ophthalmopathy was tested in an independent validation cohort of approximately 18 hyperthyroidism patients and 17 patients who later progressed to ophthalmopathy. The roughly 100 discovery patients were randomly divided into training and test sets at a 7:3 ratio. In addition, the study compared T-cell repertoires in thyroid tissue and in blood from 6 or 7 Graves' hyperthyroidism patients. Once sampling was done, hyperthyroidism patients were given methimazole at a starting dose of 30 mg daily, whereas ophthalmopathy patients were given high-dose intravenous methylprednisolone. What the study reported, not specific to this receptor: Most expanded thyroid clonotypes (frequency above 0.001) were also detected in blood, a finding suggesting that blood repertoires may reflect thyroid immune responses. In validation, the model predicted progression to ophthalmopathy with approximately 69% sensitivity and around 72% specificity, a median of 6.5 months before onset. A model built on a 13 V-J signature distinguished ophthalmopathy from stable hyperthyroidism, reaching 85% to 90% sensitivity and around 81% specificity in cross-validation and 80%/75% in testing. No statistical method was used to set the sample size in advance, and investigators knew the group allocation.

TCR beta CDR3 regions were amplified from RNA transcripts. A first-round RT-PCR of the TCR CDR3 used the HTBI primer set with the Qiagen OneStep RT-PCR kit. The libraries were constructed in a second round of multiplex PCR and then size-selected and purified. Libraries were sequenced paired-end with 100 bp reads on an Illumina HiSeq2000. Per the authors' processing: Raw data were processed with SOAPnuke, discarding reads with adapters, uncalled bases, mean Phred below 15, or no exact constant-primer or identifier match. COPE v1.2.5 was used to merge the high-quality paired reads, and each unique nucleotide sequence was defined as a clonotype. MiTCR v1.1 was used to align the clonotypes against IMGT TRBV, TRBD and TRBJ reference segments. The analysis was restricted to V-J combinations with a frequency above 0.0001, which together covered 99% to 99.2% of the repertoires. A TCS score was defined as the ratio of F50 (clonal expansion) to E x V (chaos), with BLOSUM62-based TCRdist applied between CDR3 peptides within each V-J. Welch's t-statistics and random forest reduced roughly 530 V-J features to 10 to 15, which were used in a naive Bayes classifier (R e1071). TCRdb trimmed the raw reads at Q25, called clones with MiXCR and kept productive beta chains. Rows matching on CDR3 protein sequence are summarized as one entry with the most common DNA and genes. These V and J calls derive from TCRdb rather than the authors' analysis. A total of fewer than 900,000 distinct CDR3 sequences appear in this sample, around 20% of them only once. In total, the top ten clones hold over 15% of the sample.

Ten or more counts support this clonotype. Its antigen is currently not known. No much larger clonotype is one base removed from it; base qualities were not supplied. The trim is 7 bases for V and 4 bases for J, with a gap of 13 bases between the germline ends. Based on the germline V gene, the CDR1 and CDR2 sequences are MNHNS and SASEGT. Including the terminal cysteine and phenylalanine, the CDR3 comprises 13 residues. The DNA shown is the 39-base CDR3, in frame from base 1. The hyperthyroidism patients were between 18 and 65 years old and newly diagnosed, with a disease duration of less than 2 months. Patients with uncontrolled infections, other autoimmune diseases, pregnancy or lactation were excluded. Diagnoses were established on the basis of clinical symptoms, serum thyroxine and TRAb, thyroid ultrasound, and orbital computed tomography. Blood from progressor patients was drawn when they were first diagnosed with hyperthyroidism, before any ophthalmopathy symptoms appeared. PBMCs were separated from roughly 10 ml of fresh peripheral blood using Ficoll-Paque density gradient centrifugation. Patients classed as progressors first received a Graves' hyperthyroidism diagnosis and then went on to develop ophthalmopathy during follow-up. Trizol reagent was used to extract total RNA, and RNA quality was then checked on an Agilent 2100 Bioanalyzer.

The chain links TRBV6-1 with TRBJ1-2; D gene: possibly TRBD1, on 6 matching bases. This receptor was obtained from a woman between 50 and 59 years old with Graves' hyperthyroidism that later progressed to Graves' ophthalmopathy. The sequencing sample was made of blood. For the CDR3, the sequence is CASNPRDIYGYTF. The DNA is TGTGCCAGCAACCCCCGGGACATCTATGGCTACACCTTC.